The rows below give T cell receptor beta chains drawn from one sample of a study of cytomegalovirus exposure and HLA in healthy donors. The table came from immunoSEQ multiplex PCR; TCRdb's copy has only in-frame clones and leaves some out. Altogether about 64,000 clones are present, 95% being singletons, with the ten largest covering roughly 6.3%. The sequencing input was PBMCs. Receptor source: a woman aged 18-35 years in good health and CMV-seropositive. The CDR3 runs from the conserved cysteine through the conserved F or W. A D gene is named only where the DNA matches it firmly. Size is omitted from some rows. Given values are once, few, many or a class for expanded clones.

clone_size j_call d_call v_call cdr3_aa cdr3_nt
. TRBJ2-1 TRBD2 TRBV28 CASSAPSGRLVNEQFF TGTGCCAGCAGTGCCCCTAGCGGGAGATTGGTCAATGAGCAGTTCTTC
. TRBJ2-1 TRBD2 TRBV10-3 CAISNGGGASSYEQFF TGTGCCATCAGTAACGGCGGGGGGGCCTCTTCCTATGAGCAGTTCTTC
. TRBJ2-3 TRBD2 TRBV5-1 CASSSSTTSGGASTQYF TGCGCCAGCAGTTCCTCAACGACTAGCGGGGGGGCAAGTACGCAGTATTTT
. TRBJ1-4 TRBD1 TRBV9 CASSETGWGEKLFF TGTGCCAGCAGCGAGACAGGGTGGGGTGAAAAACTGTTTTTT
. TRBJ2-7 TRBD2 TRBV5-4 CASSGRDYHEQYF TGTGCCAGCAGCGGCCGGGACTATCACGAGCAGTACTTC
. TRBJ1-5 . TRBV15 CATSRDKNQPQHF TGTGCCACCAGCAGAGATAAAAATCAGCCCCAGCATTTT
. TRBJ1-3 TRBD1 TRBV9 CASSHPGQGNSGNTIYF TGTGCCAGCAGCCACCCGGGACAGGGGAACTCTGGAAACACCATATATTTT
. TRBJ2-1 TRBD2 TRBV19 CASSMGTSGGGPYNEQFF TGTGCCAGTAGTATGGGGACTAGCGGAGGGGGGCCATACAATGAGCAGTTCTTC
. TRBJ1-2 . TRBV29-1 CSVTAGWGNYGYTF TGCAGCGTTACAGCAGGGTGGGGAAACTATGGCTACACCTTC
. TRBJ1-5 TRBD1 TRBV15 CATSRPQGAQPQHF TGTGCCACCAGCAGACCGCAGGGGGCTCAGCCCCAGCATTTT
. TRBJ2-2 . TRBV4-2 CASSQVAGIGPVGELFF TGTGCCAGCAGCCAGGTGGCAGGAATTGGGCCGGTCGGGGAGCTGTTTTTT
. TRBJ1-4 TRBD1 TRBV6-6 CASSYRGREKLFF TGTGCCAGCAGTTACAGGGGGCGGGAAAAACTGTTTTTT
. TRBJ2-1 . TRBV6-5 CASRAAAPSYNEQFF TGTGCCAGCAGGGCAGCGGCTCCCTCCTACAATGAGCAGTTCTTC
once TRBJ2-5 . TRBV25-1 CASSLLGGGETQYF TGTGCCAGCAGTCTCCTGGGGGGTGGGGAGACCCAGTACTTC
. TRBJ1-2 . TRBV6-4 CATPSDGYTF TGTGCCACCCCCAGCGATGGCTACACCTTC
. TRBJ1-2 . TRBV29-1 CSVVDPGRGYGYTF TGCAGCGTTGTCGACCCAGGCAGGGGCTATGGCTACACCTTC
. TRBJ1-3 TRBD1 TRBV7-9 CASSPTGGSGNTIYF TGTGCCAGCAGCCCAACAGGGGGCTCTGGAAACACCATATATTTT
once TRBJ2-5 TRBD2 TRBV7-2 CASSGQVSGGQETQYF TGTGCCAGCAGCGGACAGGTTAGCGGGGGGCAAGAGACCCAGTACTTC
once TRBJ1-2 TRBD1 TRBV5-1 CASSLPAGGHGYTF TGCGCCAGCAGCTTGCCTGCAGGGGGCCATGGCTACACCTTC
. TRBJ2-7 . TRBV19 CASSITQVNEQYF TGTGCCAGTAGTATAACCCAGGTCAACGAGCAGTACTTC
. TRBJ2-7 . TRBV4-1 CASSQEGLASYEQYF TGCGCCAGCAGCCAAGAAGGGCTAGCATCCTACGAGCAGTACTTC
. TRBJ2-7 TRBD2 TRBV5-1 CASSLSDGRTSEQYF TGCGCCAGCAGCTTGAGTGACGGACGGACTAGCGAGCAGTACTTC
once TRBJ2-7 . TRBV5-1 CASSPRAGDAYEQYF TGCGCCAGCAGCCCGCGGGCAGGGGACGCTTACGAGCAGTACTTC
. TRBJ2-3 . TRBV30 CACCGSGVTDTQYF TGTGCCTGCTGTGGGTCGGGGGTGACAGATACGCAGTATTTT
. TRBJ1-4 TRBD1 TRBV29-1 CSVRSQGGDEKLFF TGCAGCGTTAGGTCCCAGGGGGGCGATGAAAAACTGTTTTTT
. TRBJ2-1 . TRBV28 CASSLREAPYNEQFF TGTGCCAGCAGTTTAAGGGAGGCCCCCTACAATGAGCAGTTCTTC
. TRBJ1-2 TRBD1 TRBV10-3 CAINSRDRGQDGYTF TGTGCCATCAATAGCCGGGACAGGGGGCAGGATGGCTACACCTTC
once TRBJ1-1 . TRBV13 CASSLGQNTEAFF TGTGCCAGCAGCTTAGGCCAAAACACTGAAGCTTTCTTT
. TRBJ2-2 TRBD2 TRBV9 CASSVGRSSGNTGELFF TGTGCCAGCAGCGTAGGGAGGTCTAGCGGGAACACCGGGGAGCTGTTTTTT
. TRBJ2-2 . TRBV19 CASRGGDRLYTGELFF TGTGCCAGTAGAGGCGGGGACCGACTCTACACCGGGGAGCTGTTTTTT
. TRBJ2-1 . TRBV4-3 CASSQTGNNEQFF TGCGCCAGCAGCCAGACGGGAAACAATGAGCAGTTCTTC
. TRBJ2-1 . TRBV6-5 CASSQEGHNEQFF TGTGCCAGCTCCCAGGAAGGTCACAATGAGCAGTTCTTC
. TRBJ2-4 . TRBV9 CASSVVEGYIQYF TGTGCCAGCAGCGTAGTGGAGGGCTACATTCAGTACTTC
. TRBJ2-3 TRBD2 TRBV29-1 CSASGAGGSDTQYF TGCAGCGCCTCTGGCGCGGGGGGAAGTGATACGCAGTATTTT
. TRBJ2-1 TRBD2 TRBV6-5 CASSLGGRVLYEQFF TGTGCCAGCAGTTTAGGCGGGAGGGTTTTGTATGAGCAGTTCTTC
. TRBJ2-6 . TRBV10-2 CASRQGYGANVLTF TGCGCCAGCAGGCAGGGATATGGGGCCAACGTCCTGACTTTC
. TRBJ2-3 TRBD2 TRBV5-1 CASSFWDYTDTQYF TGCGCCAGCAGCTTTTGGGACTACACAGATACGCAGTATTTT
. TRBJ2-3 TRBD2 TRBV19 CASSIYGVAGNTDTQYF TGTGCCAGTAGTATTTACGGGGTAGCGGGGAACACAGATACGCAGTATTTT
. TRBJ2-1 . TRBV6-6 CASSYISGNNEQFF TGTGCCAGCAGTTATATTTCAGGGAACAATGAGCAGTTCTTC